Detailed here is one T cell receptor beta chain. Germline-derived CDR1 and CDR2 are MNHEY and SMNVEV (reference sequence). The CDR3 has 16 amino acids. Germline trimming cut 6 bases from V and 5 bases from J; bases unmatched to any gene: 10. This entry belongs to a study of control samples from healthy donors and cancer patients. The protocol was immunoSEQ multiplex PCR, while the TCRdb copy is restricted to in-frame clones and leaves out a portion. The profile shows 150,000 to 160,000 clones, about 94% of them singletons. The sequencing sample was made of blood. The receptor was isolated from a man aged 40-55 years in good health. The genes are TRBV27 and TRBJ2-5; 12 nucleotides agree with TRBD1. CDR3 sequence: CASRLGTGGARETQYF. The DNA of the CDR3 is TGTGCCAGCAGGCTGGGGACAGGGGGCGCGAGGGAGACCCAGTACTTC.